These 32 T cell receptor beta chains originate from one sample sequenced in a study of regulatory T cells in long-lasting Graves disease. The time point: newly diagnosed GD, antithyroid drugs for less than 3 months. Extracted PBMC RNA gave rise to the TCR library. Through Arm-PCR of CDR3 regions and iRepertoire HTBI primers, TCR beta libraries were built. MiXCR was run by TCRdb on the multiplex PCR reads, yielding one entry per CDR3 protein. The table has 350,000 to 550,000 distinct CDR3 sequences, about 15% seen once; the top ten hold approximately 19%. These data also featured in a second study, about T cells in Graves' hyperthyroidism and ophthalmopathy.

This specimen was peripheral blood mononuclear cells (PBMCs), taken at new diagnosis, from a patient treated with antithyroid drugs. The receptors shown here come from a woman aged 45-65 years with Graves disease.

This clonotype was detected many times. V is TRBV5-1 and J is TRBJ2-1; possible D gene TRBD1, 6 bases. Trimming took 4 bases from V and 5 from J, leaving 19 bases between them. The CDR3 totals 16 residues. The germline gives CDR1 SGHRS, CDR2 YFSETQ. The CDR3 is CASSPTSGTRNNEQFF. In nucleotides, the CDR3 is TGCGCCAGCAGCCCAACATCCGGGACAAGAAACAATGAGCAGTTCTTC.

This clonotype occurred many times. The chain has TRBV18 and TRBJ1-5; D gene uncertain. Germline V gene lookup returns CDR1 KGHSH and CDR2 LQKENI. The CDR3 length is 15 residues. V lost 2 bases to trimming and J lost 5 bases, with 13 bases between them. The CDR3 sequence is CASSPGQASDQPQHF. In DNA form, the CDR3 reads TGTGCCAGCTCACCAGGTCAGGCCTCTGATCAGCCCCAGCATTTT.

This clonotype has ten or more counts. The rearrangement joins TRBV6-1 to TRBJ2-7; possible D gene TRBD2, 5 bases. The CDR3 runs 18 residues. The V gene's germline CDR1 is MNHNS and CDR2 SASEGT. With 6 bases removed from V and 2 bases from J, the gap between germline ends came to 26 bases. The CDR3 DNA is TGTGCCAGCAGCAAGGGAGTCTCTAGCCACGTAGGTACCTACGAGCAGTACTTC. Translation: CASSKGVSSHVGTYEQYF.

Ten or more counts support this clonotype. This chain uses TRBV3-1 with TRBJ2-7; 7 bases match TRBD1. V lost 2 bases to trimming and J lost 6 bases; unmatched junction nucleotides: 4. CDR1 and CDR2 (germline): LGHDT, YNNKEL (reference sequence). CDR3 length: 13 amino acids. Here the CDR3 reads CASSQRQGSEQYF. The CDR3 DNA sequence: TGTGCCAGCAGCCAACGACAGGGATCCGAGCAGTACTTC.

This clonotype was detected a few times. This chain connects TRBV20-1 to TRBJ2-7; unclear D gene. The CDR3 has 11 amino acids. The germline V and J ends were trimmed by 5 bases and 3 bases, with 8 bases remaining between them. Per the germline V gene, CDR1 is DFQATT and CDR2 is SNEGSKA (reference sequence). The CDR3 loop is CSAGPNYEQYF. CDR3 nucleotide sequence: TGCAGTGCTGGCCCCAACTACGAGCAGTACTTC.

Many counts were recorded for this clonotype. This chain links TRBV20-1 with TRBJ2-3; 8 positions agree with TRBD1. Germline V CDR1 and CDR2: DFQATT, SNEGSKA (reference sequence). CDR3 length equals 14 residues. The V segment lost 4 bases and the J segment 6 bases; nucleotides outside the gene matches: 9. The CDR3 DNA reads as TGCAGTGCTACCCCGGGACAGGCTTTCGATACGCAGTATTTT. This translates into CSATPGQAFDTQYF.

This clonotype was seen at least ten times. The rearrangement links TRBV3-1 to TRBJ2-1; possibly TRBD2 for D (6 bases). The germline V gene has CDR1 LGHDT and CDR2 YNNKEL (reference sequence). This CDR3 is built from 17 residues. Trimming left V 4 bases short and J 2 bases short, with 18 bases between. CDR3 sequence (DNA): TGTGCCAGCAGCCGGAGAAGCTCTAGCGAGGCCTACAATGAGCAGTTCTTC. It encodes CASSRRSSSEAYNEQFF.

V usage is TRBV9 and J usage is TRBJ2-1, with D possibly TRBD1 on 6 matching bases. The V end was cut by 2 bases, the J end by 1 base, with 19 bases between. The germline CDR1 and CDR2 sequences are SGDLS and YYNGEE. The CDR3 runs to 18 residues. CDR3 amino acids: CASSVGRGSSPSYNEQFF. DNA for the CDR3: TGTGCCAGCAGCGTGGGAAGGGGGAGCAGCCCTTCCTACAATGAGCAGTTCTTC.

On this clonotype: Being one base from a much bigger clone, this may be a read error. The chain is built from TRBV20-1 and TRBJ2-1; D may be TRBD2 (5 bases). The CDR3 covers 12 residues. CDR1 and CDR2 (germline): DFQATT, SNEGSKA (reference sequence). CDR3 in DNA: TGCAGTGCTAGCGGTTCTAGCAATGAGCAGTCCTTC. Amino acid sequence: CSASGSSNEQSF.

This clonotype was detected a few times. V usage is TRBV20-1 and J usage is TRBJ2-7; 11 nucleotides match TRBD1. CDR1 is DFQATT and CDR2 is SNEGSKA in the germline V gene (reference sequence). Losses at the gene ends were 4 bases for V and 5 bases for J; bases not matched to a gene: 4. The CDR3 spans 13 residues. The DNA of the CDR3 is TGCAGTGCTACTCCGGGACAGGGGGACGAGCAGTACTTC. Translating it yields CSATPGQGDEQYF.

The V and J genes are TRBV5-1 and TRBJ2-1, with 12 bases fitting TRBD2. CDR3 length equals 16 residues. Germline V gene data show CDR1 as SGHRS and CDR2 as YFSETQ. The V gene end was trimmed by 4 bases and the J gene end by 4 bases; junction bases not matched to a gene: 6. The CDR3 sequence: CASSPLAGGQYNEQFF. CDR3 DNA sequence: TGCGCCAGCAGCCCCCTAGCGGGAGGGCAGTACAATGAGCAGTTCTTC.

This clonotype has ten or more counts. CDR3 DNA sequence: TGTGCCACCAGTGATGCGGGACAGCTAGCTCAGCCCCAGCATTTT. It translates to CATSDAGQLAQPQHF. V is TRBV24-1 and J is TRBJ1-5; 7 bases align to TRBD1. Germline V gene data show CDR1 as KGHDR and CDR2 as SFDVKD. This CDR3 has 15 amino acids. V shed 3 bases and J 6 bases; nucleotides not matched to a gene: 7.

The chain links TRBV10-3 to TRBJ2-3, with 8 bases lining up with TRBD1. CDR3 size: 10 residues. From germline, CDR1 is ENHRY and CDR2 SYGVKD. The J segment lost 9 bases and the V segment lost 9 bases, leaving 2 bases of the junction unmatched. The CDR3 DNA follows: TGTGCCATGGGACAGGAAACGCAGTATTTT. Translation gives CAMGQETQYF.

Concerning this clonotype itself: A single base is all that separates this from a far larger clone, so a read error is likely. The gene calls are TRBV2 and TRBJ2-7, with 14 bases that match TRBD2. The CDR3 is 18 amino acids. Germline V gene data show CDR1 as SNHLY and CDR2 as FYNNEI. After removal of 6 bases from V and 7 bases from J, the junction contained 17 bases not matched to a gene. The CDR3 here is CASRPTSGRAGADNEQYF. CDR3 coding DNA: TGTGCCAGCAGGCCGACTAGCGGGAGGGCCGGTGCGGACAATGAGCAGTACTTC.

This clonotype was recorded a few times. V and J are TRBV7-8 and TRBJ2-7; the match to TRBD2 covers 7 bases. Germline values: CDR1 SGHVS, CDR2 FQNEAQ. V was pared by 5 bases and J by 4 bases, with 14 bases of the junction left unmatched. The CDR3 covers 16 residues. The CDR3, as DNA: TGTGCCAGCAGCCAGATATCGGGGCTAGCGGATTACGAGCAGTACTTC. Its translation: CASSQISGLADYEQYF.

This clonotype was counted ten times or more. For the CDR3, the DNA is TGCAGCGTTGATCGTCAGGGAAGAAGGGAGACCCAGTACTTC. It specifies CSVDRQGRRETQYF. This rearrangement joins TRBV29-1 to TRBJ2-5, with D possibly being TRBD1 (5 bases). This CDR3 comprises 14 residues. V was trimmed by 3 bases and J by 5 bases, leaving 16 bases between them. Germline assignment: CDR1 SQVTM and CDR2 ANQGSEA.

This clonotype was detected a few times. The rearrangement links TRBV2 to TRBJ2-2; D not certain. This CDR3 region has 14 residues. CDR1 and CDR2 from the germline V gene are SNHLY and FYNNEI. With 7 bases removed from V and 0 bases from J, the gap between germline ends came to 9 bases. In nucleotides, the CDR3 is TGTGCCAGCATGGGCACAGCGAACACCGGGGAGCTGTTTTTT. It codes for CASMGTANTGELFF. The whole variable domain, filled in from reference TRBV2 and TRBJ2-2, reads EPEVTQTPSHQVTQMGQEVILRCVPISNHLYFYWYRQILGQKVEFLVSFYNNEISEKSEIFDDQFSVERPDGSNFTLKIRSTKLEDSAMYFCASMGTANTGELFFGEGSRLTVL.

This clonotype was seen repeatedly, ten times or more. The rearrangement links TRBV28 to TRBJ2-5; the D is unclear. Trimming took off 2 bases at V and 5 bases at J, with 9 bases between the two ends. There are 13 residues in the CDR3. Germline V CDR1 and CDR2: MDHEN, SYDVKM. This CDR3 reads CASSLTARETQYF. CDR3 DNA sequence: TGTGCCAGCAGTTTAACAGCTAGGGAGACCCAGTACTTC.

About this clonotype: With a much larger clone just one base away, this may be a read error. V is TRBV29-1 and J is TRBJ2-5; 7 bases fit TRBD2. The CDR3 has 12 amino acids. Germline V gene lookup returns CDR1 SQVTM and CDR2 ANQGSEA. The DNA for the CDR3 is TGCGGCGTTGAGGCGGGAGCTGAGACCCAGTACTTC. Its translation is CGVEAGAETQYF.

The rearrangement joins TRBV11-2 to TRBJ2-1; the match to TRBD2 covers 8 bases. Germline loops: CDR1 SGHAT, CDR2 FQNNGV. Germline trimming cut 5 bases from V and 7 bases from J; bases unmatched to any gene: 10. This CDR3 region has 15 residues. CDR3 in DNA: TGTGCCAGCAGCGAACTAGCGGAGCCGGGGAATGAGCAGTTCTTC. It specifies CASSELAEPGNEQFF. Complete variable domain (other parts from reference TRBV11-2 and TRBJ2-1): EAGVAQSPRYKIIEKRQSVAFWCNPISGHATLYWYQQILGQGPKLLIQFQNNGVVDDSQLPKDRFSAERLKGVDSTLKIQPAKLEDSAVYLCASSELAEPGNEQFFGPGTRLTVL.

This clonotype was picked up many times. The gene calls are TRBV5-1 and TRBJ2-7; 8 bases line up with TRBD2. Trimming removed 2 bases from V and 0 bases from J; junction bases left unmatched: 13. The CDR3 is 18 amino acids. The V gene's germline CDR1 is SGHRS and CDR2 YFSETQ. The CDR3 reads CASSLGPGAGALSYEQYF. CDR3 DNA: TGCGCCAGCAGCTTAGGACCGGGAGCGGGAGCCCTCTCCTACGAGCAGTACTTC.

The chain links TRBV19 to TRBJ2-1; possibly TRBD2 for D (5 bases). Deletions cut 7 bases from V and 6 bases from J, with 10 bases between. The CDR3 runs to 12 residues. The germline CDR1 and CDR2 sequences are LNHDA and SQIVND (reference sequence). CDR3 bases: TGTGCCAGTAATGGCGGGTCCAATGAGCAGTTCTTC. This translates into CASNGGSNEQFF.

This clonotype was counted many times. The chain has TRBV7-2 and TRBJ2-5, with a tentative D call TRBD1 (5 bases). Trimming took off 2 bases at V and 2 bases at J, with 9 bases between the two ends. This CDR3 region has 14 residues. Germline V gives CDR1 SGHTA, CDR2 FQGNSA. For the CDR3, the DNA is TGTGCCAGCAGCTTATCGACAGCGCAAGAGACCCAGTACTTC. As protein: CASSLSTAQETQYF.

This clonotype has only a few counts. The rearrangement uses TRBV9 and TRBJ2-2, with 9 bases aligning to TRBD1. CDR1 is SGDLS, CDR2 YYNGEE, per germline. V was clipped by 7 bases and J by 4 bases; unmatched bases: 8. CDR3 length: 15 residues. The CDR3 spells CASALGQGGTGELFF. The CDR3 DNA sequence: TGTGCCAGCGCGTTGGGACAGGGTGGCACCGGGGAGCTGTTTTTT.

The sample holds many counts of this clonotype. The gene calls are TRBV7-9 and TRBJ1-6, with TRBD1 identical over 7 bases. J gave up 5 bases and V 0 bases, and 1 base lay outside the gene matches. In germline, CDR1 is SEHNR, CDR2 FQNEAQ (reference sequence). This CDR3 region has 15 residues. CDR3 coding DNA: TGTGCCAGCAGCTTAGCAGGGACAGATAATTCACCCCTCCACTTT. Amino acid sequence: CASSLAGTDNSPLHF. Variable domain in full (rest from reference TRBV7-9 and TRBJ1-6): DTGVSQNPRHKITKRGQNVTFRCDPISEHNRLYWYRQTLGQGPEFLTYFQNEAQLEKSRLLSDRFSAERPKGSFSTLEIQRTEQGDSAMYLCASSLAGTDNSPLHFGNGTRLTVT.

This clonotype was picked up many times. This chain connects TRBV10-3 to TRBJ1-5; the match to TRBD1 covers 8 bases. This CDR3 is built from 15 residues. V shed 3 bases, J shed 3 bases, and the junction held 4 bases outside the gene matches. Germline V gene lookup returns CDR1 ENHRY and CDR2 SYGVKD. CDR3 sequence reads: CAISDPTGDNQPQHF. The CDR3 bases are TGTGCCATCAGTGACCCGACAGGGGACAATCAGCCCCAGCATTTT.

This clonotype was recorded many times. The chain uses TRBV6-2 or TRBV6-3 and TRBJ2-3, with 9 bases matching TRBD2. V gave up 9 bases and J gave up 0 bases; unmatched junction bases: 16. Germline V gives CDR1 MNHEY, CDR2 SVGEGT. The CDR3 covers 18 residues. CDR3 in DNA: TGTGCCAGTCGTCAAGCAGGACTAGCGCATCGTAGCACAGATACGCAGTATTTT. It encodes CASRQAGLAHRSTDTQYF.

This clonotype was detected ten times or more. The chain combines TRBV5-1 with TRBJ1-1; no clear D gene. Germline CDR1 SGHRS, CDR2 YFSETQ. This CDR3 contains 13 residues. Deletions cut 4 bases from V and 6 bases from J, with 13 bases between. The DNA for the CDR3 is TGCGCCAGCAGCCGACTTTTTGTCTCTGAAGCTTTCTTT. This encodes CASSRLFVSEAFF.

The V call is TRBV2, the J call TRBJ2-2, with D possibly called TRBD1 or TRBD2 (6 bases each). The V gene lost 8 bases and the J gene lost 4 bases, with 11 bases spanning the gap. The germline V gene encodes CDR1 SNHLY and CDR2 FYNNEI. The CDR3 is made up of 13 amino acids. The CDR3 loop is CASHREVTGELFF. CDR3 coding DNA: TGTGCCAGCCACAGGGAGGTCACCGGGGAGCTGTTTTTT.

The CDR3 reads CAISESTETNEKLFF. The CDR3 nucleotides read TGTGCCATCAGTGAGTCAACAGAAACTAATGAAAAACTGTTTTTT. This chain links TRBV10-3 with TRBJ1-4; no definite D call. From germline, CDR1 is ENHRY and CDR2 SYGVKD. The CDR3 extends over 15 amino acids. Trimming left V 0 bases short and J 1 base short, with 6 bases between.

This clonotype was seen many times. The genes are TRBV27 and TRBJ2-1; D is uncertain. The V gene lost 4 bases and the J gene lost 6 bases, with 7 bases spanning the gap. This CDR3 spans 12 amino acids. CDR1 and CDR2 from the germline V gene are MNHEY and SMNVEV (reference sequence). CDR3 nucleotide sequence: TGTGCCAGCAGTTCCATGCGCAATGAGCAGTTCTTC. This sequence encodes CASSSMRNEQFF.

The table lists this clonotype with many counts. The genes are TRBV6-2 or TRBV6-3 and TRBJ2-7; 10 positions agree with TRBD1. This CDR3 contains 12 residues. Losses at the gene ends were 5 bases for V and 8 bases for J; bases not matched to a gene: 3. The germline V gene encodes CDR1 MNHEY and CDR2 SVGEGT. As DNA, the CDR3 is TGTGCCAGCAGTGGGGGACAGGGGAAGCAGTACTTC. Its translation is CASSGGQGKQYF.